Listed below are T cell receptor beta chains from one sample, sequenced in a study of PD-1 and CTLA-4 blockade in melanoma. Assay: immunoSEQ multiplex PCR; the TCRdb copy retains only in-frame clones and omits some. The sample contains 20,000 to 25,000 clones, approximately 90% of which appear only once. The sequences come from CD8+ T cells from peripheral blood, collected before anti-PD-1 treatment. The source of these receptors is a human donor with melanoma. CDR3s leave out the opening cysteine and the closing phenylalanine or tryptophan. Fields, in order: V gene, CDR3 length, J gene, CDR3 protein.

TRBV13	12	TRBJ1-6	ASSLGAGNSPLH
TRBV12-3/TRBV12-4	10	TRBJ1-5	ASSLGNQPQH
TRBV21-1	15	TRBJ1-2	ASSKGGQGPVGDGYT
TRBV5-8	14	TRBJ1-5	ASSLDGGVRNQPQH
TRBV19	13	TRBJ2-7	ASSPRDRASYEQY
TRBV2	13	TRBJ2-7	ASSERHPFNYEQY
TRBV19	13	TRBJ1-1	ASSIGGQPNTEAF
TRBV24-1	15	TRBJ2-2	ATSDFAPGRWAGELF
TRBV28	14	TRBJ2-5	ASRSRDPRTRETQY
TRBV21-1	10	TRBJ2-3	ASSTTTDTQY
TRBV6-5	11	TRBJ2-7	ASSYSTGYEQY
TRBV27	14	TRBJ2-2	ASSSRQALDTGELF
TRBV9	15	TRBJ2-6	ASSGTLTGDGANVLT
TRBV5-6	10	TRBJ2-4	ASSTWANIQY
TRBV11-3	13	TRBJ2-3	ASSSGPPSTDTQY
TRBV6-6	16	TRBJ1-1	ASSPDRGRLGMNTEAF
TRBV19	13	TRBJ1-1	ATNLGGLGYTEAF
TRBV28	12	TRBJ2-5	ASSSQRGLETQY
TRBV4-3	13	TRBJ2-7	ASSQGSGSSYEQY
TRBV2	11	TRBJ1-2	ASSERLFYGYT
TRBV30	11	TRBJ2-1	AWSVSLYNEQF
TRBV4-2	13	TRBJ2-3	ASSQTSGLRDTQY
TRBV4-1	16	TRBJ2-2	ASSQEGGGHIVAGELF
TRBV9	14	TRBJ1-2	ASSVARDREESGYT
TRBV19	12	TRBJ1-1	ASSFEGANTEAF
TRBV7-7	14	TRBJ2-7	ASSLVFGGCLYEQY
TRBV7-8	13	TRBJ1-4	ASSPTGGGGEKLF
TRBV19	16	TRBJ2-3	ASSSQVLGGGAADTQY
TRBV5-1	13	TRBJ2-4	ASSSGTSGGDIQY
TRBV11-2	13	TRBJ2-1	ASSLGARSVDEQF
TRBV7-8	16	TRBJ2-7	ASSLEAGQGGVGYEQY
TRBV7-9	12	TRBJ2-7	ASSSPRDSYEQY
TRBV28	13	TRBJ2-3	ASSEGASGTDTQY
TRBV28	11	TRBJ1-5	ASSLGVNQPQH
TRBV24-1	9	TRBJ2-7	ATSDSEEQY
TRBV27	11	TRBJ1-1	ASSLSTRTEAF
TRBV5-5	12	TRBJ2-2	ASRLMGEFGELF
TRBV27	14	TRBJ2-1	ASSEGGPTSYNEQF
TRBV19	12	TRBJ1-2	ASTEETGSYGYT
TRBV10-3	11	TRBJ2-5	AISELVQETQY
TRBV10-3	10	TRBJ1-1	ATRWGNDEAF
TRBV12-3/TRBV12-4	10	TRBJ2-3	ASRRSGDTQY
TRBV9	11	TRBJ2-7	ASSPGTGYEQY
TRBV3-1/TRBV3-2	14	TRBJ2-3	ASSQDMVARSDTQY
TRBV27	12	TRBJ1-2	ASSGRTVTYGYT
TRBV6-5	11	TRBJ2-7	ASSPLRVYEQY
TRBV27	13	TRBJ1-2	ASSLGQGGLGGYT